This TCR beta chain was recorded in a study of shared clonotypes between healthy human individuals. Ten or more counts support this clone. Assay used: immunoSEQ multiplex PCR; TCRdb lists only in-frame clones, some missing. The sample lists about 500,000 clones; around 77% were seen once. Looked up from germline, CDR1 is SGHAT and CDR2 is FQNNGV. V lost 9 bases, J lost 6 bases, and 20 bases lay in between. This CDR3 has 15 residues. This clonotype was obtained from a woman in her thirties or forties in good health. Some clones in this sample may be carry-over from other donors' samples. The sample comprised PBMCs. The chain recombines TRBV11-2 with TRBJ2-2; D gene uncertain. The CDR3 DNA sequence: TGTGCCAGACTTCGTCCTCCGGTTCGCGCCGGGGAGCTGTTTTTT. Residues: CARLRPPVRAGELFF.